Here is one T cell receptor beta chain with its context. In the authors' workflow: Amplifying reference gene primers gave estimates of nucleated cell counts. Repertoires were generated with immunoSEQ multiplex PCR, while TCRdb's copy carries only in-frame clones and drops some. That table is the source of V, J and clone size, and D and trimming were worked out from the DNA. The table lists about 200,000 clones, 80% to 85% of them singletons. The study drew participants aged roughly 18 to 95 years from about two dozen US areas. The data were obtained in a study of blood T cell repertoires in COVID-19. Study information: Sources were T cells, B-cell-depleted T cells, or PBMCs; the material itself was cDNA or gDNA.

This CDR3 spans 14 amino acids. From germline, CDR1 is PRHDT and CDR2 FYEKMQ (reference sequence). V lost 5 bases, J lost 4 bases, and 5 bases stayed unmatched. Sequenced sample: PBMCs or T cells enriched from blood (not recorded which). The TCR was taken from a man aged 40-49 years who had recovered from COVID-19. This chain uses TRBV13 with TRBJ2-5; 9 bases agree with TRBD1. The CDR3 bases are TGTGCCAGCAGCCTGCGACAGGGGGGAGAGACCCAGTACTTC. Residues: CASSLRQGGETQYF.